This TCR beta chain was captured by sequencing in a study of shared clonotypes between healthy human individuals. A CD45RA+ naive subset and a CD45RA-negative memory subset were split from CD4+ cells. Comment on this clone: Its antigen is currently unknown.

Assay execution took place at the deep level. In the authors' methods: Quality scores were absent from the junction-only immunoSEQ sequences, so filtering differed. Repertoires were generated with immunoSEQ multiplex PCR, while TCRdb's copy carries only in-frame clones and drops some. V and J calls and clone size are given by that table; D and trimming were obtained from the DNA. This sample has 2 million to 2.5 million clones, with around 90% found just once. After removal of 4 bases from V and 4 bases from J, the junction contained 19 bases not matched to a gene. The CDR3 is 18 amino acids. Germline loops: CDR1 SQVTM, CDR2 ANQGSEA. Broader study findings: In a few donors, about 5% of naive CD4 clonotypes appeared in common.

The clonotype originates from a man between 18 and 29 years old in good health. Some clones in this sample may be carry-over from other donors' samples. The rearrangement links TRBV29-1 to TRBJ2-3; TRBD2 agrees at 8 bases. The sequenced sample consisted of naive CD4+ T cells from PBMCs. The subset: CD45RA+ positively selected. The CDR3 is CSVVPYGLAGPRADTQYF. The CDR3 DNA is TGCAGCGTTGTCCCCTACGGGCTAGCGGGTCCTCGGGCAGATACGCAGTATTTT.